This T cell receptor (beta chain) was identified during a study of CD8 T cells in Susac syndrome. Broader study findings: It was acknowledged in the study that its TCR sequencing and HLA analysis involved a relatively small number of individuals.

RNA was extracted with the RNeasy kit, and a quantity of about 0.45 to 1 ug was reverse transcribed using random hexamers. Multiplex PCR with immunoSEQ amplified the TCR beta CDR3 across 54 Vbeta and 13 Jbeta. TCRdb itself ran the immunoSEQ multiplex PCR reads through MiXCR, one entry per CDR3 protein. Of hundreds of thousands of distinct CDR3 sequences in the sample, about 85% were seen once. From blood CD8+ and CD4+ T cells, TCR beta sequences were generated. The multiple sclerosis controls, all treatment-naive patients, had relapsing-remitting disease that was stable or active. Note on this clonotype: What it binds is unknown.

The sample consisted of CD8+ T cells from PBMCs. The sequence came from a human donor with multiple sclerosis.

CDR3 in DNA: TGTGCCAGCAGCGTAGAGGGGGAGGGCTTCGAGCAGTACTTC. Its protein is CASSVEGEGFEQYF. The chain has TRBV9 and TRBJ2-7; perhaps TRBD2 as D (7 bases). CDR3 length: 14 amino acids. V was cut by 0 bases and J by 6 bases, with 13 bases left in between. Germline CDR1 is SGDLS and CDR2 is YYNGEE. Full variable domain (rest looked up from reference TRBV9 and TRBJ2-7): DSGVTQTPKHLITATGQRVTLRCSPRSGDLSVYWYQQSLDQGLQFLIQYYNGEERAKGNILERFSAQQFPDLHSELNLSSLELGDSALYFCASSVEGEGFEQYFGPGTRLTVT.